Given below is one T cell receptor beta chain in context. Its cognate antigen has yet to be identified. One base away there is no much larger clone; base qualities are not given. These data are taken from a study of T cells in Graves' hyperthyroidism and ophthalmopathy (dated by TCRdb to between 2018 and 2021). Study-wide context: Peripheral blood samples were taken at the time of initial diagnosis, prior to any treatment. The paper describes TCR Vbeta CDR3 sequencing of 120 to 150 peripheral blood samples, made up of 43 ophthalmopathy patients, around 73 hyperthyroidism patients and 17 progressor patients. Following sampling, methimazole starting at 30 mg daily was given to hyperthyroidism patients, and high-dose intravenous methylprednisolone was given to ophthalmopathy patients. Prospective prediction of ophthalmopathy was tested in an independent validation cohort of approximately 19 hyperthyroidism patients and approximately 17 patients who later progressed to ophthalmopathy. To identify distinguishing TCR V-J signatures, a discovery cohort of 100 or so patients was used, comprising 43 with Graves' ophthalmopathy and 57 with stable Graves' hyperthyroidism. The 100 or so discovery patients were randomly divided into training and test sets at a 7:3 ratio. Thyroid tissue and blood T-cell repertoires from six Graves' hyperthyroidism patients were also compared in the study.

Overall results and qualifications from the work: Most expanded thyroid clonotypes (frequency above 0.001) were also found in blood, which suggests that blood repertoires may mirror thyroid immune responses. In validation, progression to ophthalmopathy was predicted by the model with around 70% sensitivity and around 75% specificity, a median of approximately 6.5 months before onset. Sample size was not statistically predetermined, and blinding of investigators to group allocation was not performed. A model built on a 13 V-J signature distinguished ophthalmopathy from stable hyperthyroidism, reaching over 85% sensitivity and under 84% specificity in cross-validation and 80%/75% in testing.

In the ophthalmopathy patients, disease was moderately to severely active, with a Clinical Activity Score of 3 or more, a NOSPECS grade of 4 or more, and a duration of less than 3 months. Patients with uncontrolled infections, other autoimmune diseases, pregnancy or lactation were excluded. Clinical symptoms, serum thyroxine and TRAb, thyroid ultrasound, and orbital computed tomography formed the basis for the diagnoses. Ficoll-Paque density gradient centrifugation was used to isolate PBMCs from about 9.4 ml of fresh peripheral blood. Total RNA was extracted with Trizol reagent, and quality was checked on an Agilent 2100 Bioanalyzer. The TCR beta CDR3 regions were amplified from RNA transcripts. For the first round of RT-PCR on the TCR CDR3, the HTBI primer set was used together with the Qiagen OneStep RT-PCR kit. A second multiplex PCR round built the libraries, followed by size selection and purification. Libraries were sequenced paired-end with 100 bp reads on an Illumina HiSeq2000. On the study's bioinformatics: SOAPnuke was used to process the raw data, removing reads that contained adapters or uncalled bases, had a mean Phred below 15, or lacked an exact match to the constant primer or identifier. COPE v1.2.5 was used to merge the high-quality paired reads, and each unique nucleotide sequence was defined as a clonotype. MiTCR v1.1 was used to align the clonotypes against IMGT TRBV, TRBD and TRBJ reference segments. The analysis was restricted to V-J combinations with a frequency above 0.0001, which together covered 99% to 99.2% of the repertoires. A TCS score was defined as the ratio between F50 (clonal expansion) and ExV (chaos), using BLOSUM62-based TCRdist between CDR3 peptides within each V-J. Welch's t-statistics and random forest reduced 450 to 600 V-J features to 13, which were used in a naive Bayes classifier (R e1071). The Morisita-Horn index was used to measure how similar the thyroid and blood repertoires were. In TCRdb, the public reads were trimmed at Q25 with fastp and aligned with MiXCR, with productive beta chains retained. Merged by CDR3 protein, the rows form single entries marked with the most common genes and DNA. What appears here as the V and J calls and clone size reflects TCRdb's work, not the paper's. Recorded for this sample are roughly 560,000 distinct CDR3 sequences; roughly 14% of them occurred a single time. Around 4% of the sample is held by the ten biggest clonotypes.

Taken from cysteine to phenylalanine, the CDR3 has 15 residues. This entry keeps only the CDR3 DNA: 45 bases, framed from base 1. Clipping removes 2 bases from V and 0 bases from J, with 5 as the unmatched junction base count. The germline V gene (reference sequence) specifies DFQATT as CDR1 and SNEGSKA as CDR2. The clonotype was recovered from a woman between 40 and 55 years old with Graves' ophthalmopathy. The sequencing input was blood. The chain was built from TRBV20-1 and TRBJ2-7; TRBD2 aligns with 9 central bases. The bases read TGCAGTGCTAGATTAGCGGGAGCCCCCTCCTACGAGCAGTACTTC. This codes for CSARLAGAPSYEQYF.